The clone carrying this T cell receptor (beta chain) was found many times. This entry belongs to a study of CD8 T cells in ankylosing spondylitis. Germline V gene data show CDR1 as MNHEY and CDR2 as SMNVEV (reference sequence). This CDR3 has 16 residues. With 2 bases clipped from V and 6 bases from J, the junction kept 6 bases outside the gene matches. TCRdb analysed the 5' RACE reads with MiXCR anew, one entry per CDR3 protein. The sample lists more than 150,000 distinct CDR3 sequences; 13% were seen once. The chain combines TRBV27 with TRBJ1-6, with TRBD1 matching over 8 bases. The TCR sequence derives from a female donor with ankylosing spondylitis or in good health (not recorded which). The sample taken for sequencing was blood, either unsorted or a sorted T cell fraction (not recorded which). CDR3 in DNA: TGTGCCAGCAGTTTAAGGGCAGGGGGCAGTAATTCACCCCTCCACTTT. Translating it yields CASSLRAGGSNSPLHF.